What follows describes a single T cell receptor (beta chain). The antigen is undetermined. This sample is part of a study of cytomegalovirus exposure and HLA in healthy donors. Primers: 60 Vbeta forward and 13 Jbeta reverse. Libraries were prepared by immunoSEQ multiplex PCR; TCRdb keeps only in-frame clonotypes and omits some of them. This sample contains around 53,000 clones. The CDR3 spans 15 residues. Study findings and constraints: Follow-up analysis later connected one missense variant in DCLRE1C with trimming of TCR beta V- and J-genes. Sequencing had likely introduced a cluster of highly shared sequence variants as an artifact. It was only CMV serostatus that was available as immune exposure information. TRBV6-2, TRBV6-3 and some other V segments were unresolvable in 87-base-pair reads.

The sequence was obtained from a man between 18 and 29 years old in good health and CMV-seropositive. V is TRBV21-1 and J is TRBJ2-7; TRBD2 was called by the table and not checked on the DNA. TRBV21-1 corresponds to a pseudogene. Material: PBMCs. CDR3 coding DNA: TGTGCCAGCAGCCTAGCGATTCCCGACCCCTACGAGCAGTACTTC. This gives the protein CASSLAIPDPYEQYF.